The 6 T cell receptor beta chains below all came from one sample that was sequenced in a study of TIL therapy for anti-PD-1-resistant metastatic lung cancer. Time point in this sample: pre-treatment sample, taken before nivolumab and TIL therapy. This was the immunoSEQ v3 assay. Measured with immunoSEQ multiplex PCR; TCRdb has only the in-frame clones, and not every one. The top ten clones hold roughly 3% of a sample with under 65,000 clones, roughly 77% of them seen once. Sequencing was performed on blood, taken at baseline. The receptors come from a person aged 25-85 years with non-small cell lung cancer.

The V gene is TRBV19, the J gene TRBJ2-5, with TRBD2 matching 12 bases. J lost 4 bases, V lost 5 bases, and 5 bases had no gene match. Germline CDR1 LNHDA, CDR2 SQIVND (reference sequence). The CDR3 spans 15 residues. Here the CDR3 reads CASSSTSGRGETQYF. The DNA of the CDR3 is TGTGCCAGTAGTTCGACTAGCGGGAGAGGAGAGACCCAGTACTTC.

The V call is TRBV10-3, the J call TRBJ2-7, with a tentative D call TRBD1 (5 bases). Deletions cut 4 bases from V and 4 bases from J, with 14 bases between. Germline V gene lookup returns CDR1 ENHRY and CDR2 SYGVKD. This CDR3 is built from 14 residues. For the CDR3, the DNA is TGTGCCATCAGTGTCTGGCAGGGTGGATACGAGCAGTACTTC. This translates into CAISVWQGGYEQYF.

V is TRBV5-1 and J is TRBJ1-2; a possible D gene is TRBD1 (6 bases). The germline V gene has CDR1 SGHRS and CDR2 YFSETQ. This CDR3 region has 14 residues. Trimming took off 3 bases at V and 6 bases at J, with 15 bases between the two ends. Written as DNA, the CDR3 is TGCGCCAGCAGCTCACTGACAGGATCCAATGGCTACACCTTC. The encoded protein is CASSSLTGSNGYTF.

The CDR3 protein is CASSLEPEISTDTQYF. CDR3 sequence (DNA): TGCGCCAGCAGCTTGGAACCAGAAATTAGCACAGATACGCAGTATTTT. The gene calls are TRBV5-1 and TRBJ2-3; D is unresolved. V lost 0 bases and J 0 bases, leaving 11 bases between the germline ends. The CDR3 runs to 16 residues. Per the germline V gene, CDR1 is SGHRS and CDR2 is YFSETQ.

This clone occurred a few times. The chain couples TRBV9 to TRBJ2-5; D is possibly TRBD1 (7 bases). CDR3 length equals 14 residues. From germline, CDR1 is SGDLS and CDR2 YYNGEE. V lost 5 bases, J lost 5 bases, and 16 bases lay in between. CDR3: CASSRRGDGETQYF. Written as DNA, the CDR3 is TGTGCCAGCAGTCGCAGGGGGGACGGTGAGACCCAGTACTTC.

The V call is TRBV18, the J call TRBJ2-3; D is uncertain. Trimming left V 3 bases short and J 1 base short, with 11 bases between. There are 15 residues in the CDR3. Germline loops: CDR1 KGHSH, CDR2 LQKENI. CDR3: CASSPDGTRTDTQYF. In DNA, the CDR3 is TGTGCCAGCTCACCGGATGGTACCCGCACAGATACGCAGTATTTT.